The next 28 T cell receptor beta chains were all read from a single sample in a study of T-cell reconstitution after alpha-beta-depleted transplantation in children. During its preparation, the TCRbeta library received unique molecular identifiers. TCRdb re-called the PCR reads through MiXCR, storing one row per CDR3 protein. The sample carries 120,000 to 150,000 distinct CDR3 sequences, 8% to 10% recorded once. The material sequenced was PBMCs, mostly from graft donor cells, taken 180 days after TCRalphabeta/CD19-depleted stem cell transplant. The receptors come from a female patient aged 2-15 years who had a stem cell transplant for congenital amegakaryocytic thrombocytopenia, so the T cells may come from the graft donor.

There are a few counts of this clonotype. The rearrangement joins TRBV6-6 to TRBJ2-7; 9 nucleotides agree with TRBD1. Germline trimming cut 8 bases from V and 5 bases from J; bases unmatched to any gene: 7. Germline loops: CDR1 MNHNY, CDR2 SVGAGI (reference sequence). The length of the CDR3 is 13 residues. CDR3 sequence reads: CASSGDRVHEQYF. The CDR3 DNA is TGTGCCAGCTCCGGGGACAGGGTTCACGAGCAGTACTTC.

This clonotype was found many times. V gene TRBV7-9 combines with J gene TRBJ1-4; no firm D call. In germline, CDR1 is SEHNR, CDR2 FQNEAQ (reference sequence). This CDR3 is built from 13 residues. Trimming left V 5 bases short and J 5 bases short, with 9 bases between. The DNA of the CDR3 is TGTGCCAGCAGCCCTGGACTCAATGAAAAACTGTTTTTT. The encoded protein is CASSPGLNEKLFF.

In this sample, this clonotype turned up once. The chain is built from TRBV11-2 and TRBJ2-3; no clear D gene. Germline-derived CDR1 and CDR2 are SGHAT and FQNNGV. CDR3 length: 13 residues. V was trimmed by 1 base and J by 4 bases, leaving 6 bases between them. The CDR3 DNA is TGTGCCAGCAGCTTAGCCTGGGCAGATACGCAGTATTTT. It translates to CASSLAWADTQYF.

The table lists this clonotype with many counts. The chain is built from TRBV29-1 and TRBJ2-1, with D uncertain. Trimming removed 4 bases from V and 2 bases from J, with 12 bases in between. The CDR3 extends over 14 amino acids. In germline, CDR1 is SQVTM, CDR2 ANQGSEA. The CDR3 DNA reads TGCAGCGTTGGTCCCGCTGCGGCCTACAATGAGCAGTTCTTC. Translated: CSVGPAAAYNEQFF.

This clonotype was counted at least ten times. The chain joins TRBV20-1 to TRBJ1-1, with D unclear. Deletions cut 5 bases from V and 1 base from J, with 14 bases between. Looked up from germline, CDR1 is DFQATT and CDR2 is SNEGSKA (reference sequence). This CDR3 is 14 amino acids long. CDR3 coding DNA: TGCAGTGCTCGCAAACAAGGTCCGAACACTGAAGCTTTCTTT. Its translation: CSARKQGPNTEAFF.

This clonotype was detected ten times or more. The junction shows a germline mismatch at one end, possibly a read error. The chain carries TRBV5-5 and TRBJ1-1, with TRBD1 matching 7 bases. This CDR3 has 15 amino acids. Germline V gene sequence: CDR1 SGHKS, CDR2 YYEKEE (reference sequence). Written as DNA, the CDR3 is TGTGCCAGCAGCTTGAAATGGGAAGGGACAGTGGCGCCTATCTTT. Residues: CASSLKWEGTVAPIF.

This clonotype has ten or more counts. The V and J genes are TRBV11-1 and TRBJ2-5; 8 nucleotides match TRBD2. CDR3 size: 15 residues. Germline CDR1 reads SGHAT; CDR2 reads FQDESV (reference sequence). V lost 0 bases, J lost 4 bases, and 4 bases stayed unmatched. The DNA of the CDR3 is TGTGCCAGCAGCTTAGCCAGCGGGAGAAGAGAGACCCAGTACTTC. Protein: CASSLASGRRETQYF.

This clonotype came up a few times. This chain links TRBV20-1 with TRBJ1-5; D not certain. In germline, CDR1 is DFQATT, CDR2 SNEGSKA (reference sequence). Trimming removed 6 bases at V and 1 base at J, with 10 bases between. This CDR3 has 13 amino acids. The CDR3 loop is CSARSPSNQPQHF. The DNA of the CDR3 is TGCAGTGCACGGAGCCCCAGCAATCAGCCCCAGCATTTT.

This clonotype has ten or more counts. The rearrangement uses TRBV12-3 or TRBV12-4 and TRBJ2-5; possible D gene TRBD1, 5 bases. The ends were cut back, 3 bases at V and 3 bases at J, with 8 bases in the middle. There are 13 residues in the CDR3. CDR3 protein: CASSFEGEETQYF. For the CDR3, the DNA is TGTGCCAGCAGTTTCGAAGGGGAAGAGACCCAGTACTTC.

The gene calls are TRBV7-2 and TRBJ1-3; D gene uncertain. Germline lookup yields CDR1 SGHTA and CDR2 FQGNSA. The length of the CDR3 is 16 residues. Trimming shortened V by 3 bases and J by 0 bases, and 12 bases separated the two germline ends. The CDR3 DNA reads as TGTGCCAGCAGCTTCGTAGGCCAAATCTCTGGAAACACCATATATTTT. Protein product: CASSFVGQISGNTIYF.

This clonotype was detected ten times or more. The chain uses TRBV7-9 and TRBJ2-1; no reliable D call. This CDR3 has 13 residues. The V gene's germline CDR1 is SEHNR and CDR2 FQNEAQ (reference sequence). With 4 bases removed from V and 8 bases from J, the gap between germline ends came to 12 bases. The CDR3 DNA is TGTGCCAGCAGCTACTTTGACCGCCATGAGCAGTTCTTC. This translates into CASSYFDRHEQFF.

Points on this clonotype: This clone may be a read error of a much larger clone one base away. The CDR3 sequence: CASSQDMGPNNAQFF. CDR3 sequence (DNA): TGTGCCAGCAGCCAAGATATGGGGCCGAACAATGCGCAGTTCTTC. The rearrangement links TRBV4-2 to TRBJ2-1; weak D call: TRBD1 (5 bases). The CDR3 totals 15 residues. Germline CDR1 and CDR2: LGHNA and YNFKEQ.

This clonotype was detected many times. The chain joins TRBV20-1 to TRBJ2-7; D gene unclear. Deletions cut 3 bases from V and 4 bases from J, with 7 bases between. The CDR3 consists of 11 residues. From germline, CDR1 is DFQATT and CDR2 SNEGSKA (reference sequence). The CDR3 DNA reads TGCAGTGCTAGTGGCAATTACGAGCAGTACTTC. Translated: CSASGNYEQYF.

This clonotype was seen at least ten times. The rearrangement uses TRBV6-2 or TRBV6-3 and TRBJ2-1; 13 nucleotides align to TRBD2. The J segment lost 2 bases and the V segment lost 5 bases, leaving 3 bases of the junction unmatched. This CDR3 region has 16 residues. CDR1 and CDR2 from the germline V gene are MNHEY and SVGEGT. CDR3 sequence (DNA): TGTGCCAGCAGTAGACTAGCGGGAGGCACCTACAATGAGCAGTTCTTC. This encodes CASSRLAGGTYNEQFF.

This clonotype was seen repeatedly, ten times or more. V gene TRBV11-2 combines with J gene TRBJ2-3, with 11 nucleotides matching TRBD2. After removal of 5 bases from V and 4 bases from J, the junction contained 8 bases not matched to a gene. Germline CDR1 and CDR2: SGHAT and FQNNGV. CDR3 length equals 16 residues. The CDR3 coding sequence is TGTGCCAGCAGCCCGATGACTAGCGGGATAGCAGATACGCAGTATTTT. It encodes CASSPMTSGIADTQYF.

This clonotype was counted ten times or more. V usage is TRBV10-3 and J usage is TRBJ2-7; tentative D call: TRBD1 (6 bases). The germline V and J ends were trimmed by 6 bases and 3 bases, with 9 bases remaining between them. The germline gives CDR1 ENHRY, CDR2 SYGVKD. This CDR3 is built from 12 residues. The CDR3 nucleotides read TGTGCCATCAGGAAGACAGGCTACGAGCAGTACTTC. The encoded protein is CAIRKTGYEQYF.

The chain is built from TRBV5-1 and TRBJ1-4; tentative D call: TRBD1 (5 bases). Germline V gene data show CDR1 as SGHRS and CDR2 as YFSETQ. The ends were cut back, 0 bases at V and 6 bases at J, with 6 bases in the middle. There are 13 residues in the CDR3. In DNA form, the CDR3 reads TGCGCCAGCAGCTTGGGCAGGGATGAAAAACTGTTTTTT. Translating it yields CASSLGRDEKLFF.

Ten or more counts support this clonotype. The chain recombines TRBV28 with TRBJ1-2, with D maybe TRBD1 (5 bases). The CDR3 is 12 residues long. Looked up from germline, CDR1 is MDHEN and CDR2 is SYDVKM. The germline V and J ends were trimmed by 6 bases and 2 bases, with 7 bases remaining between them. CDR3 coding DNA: TGTGCCAGCAGGGGGCAGAACTATGGCTACACCTTC. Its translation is CASRGQNYGYTF.

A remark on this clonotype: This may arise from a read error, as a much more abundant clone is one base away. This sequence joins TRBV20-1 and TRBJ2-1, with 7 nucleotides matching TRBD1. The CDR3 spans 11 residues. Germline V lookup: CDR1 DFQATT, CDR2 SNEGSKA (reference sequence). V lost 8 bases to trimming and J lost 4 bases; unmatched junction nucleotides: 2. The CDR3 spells CSPGQYNEQFF. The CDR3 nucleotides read TGCAGTCCGGGACAGTACAATGAGCAGTTCTTC.

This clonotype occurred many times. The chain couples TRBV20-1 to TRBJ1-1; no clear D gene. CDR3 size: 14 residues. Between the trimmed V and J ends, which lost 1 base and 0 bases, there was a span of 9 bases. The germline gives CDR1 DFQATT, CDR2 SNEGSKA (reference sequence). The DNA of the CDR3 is TGCAGTGCTAGAGTACCGGGGTTGAACACTGAAGCTTTCTTT. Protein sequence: CSARVPGLNTEAFF.

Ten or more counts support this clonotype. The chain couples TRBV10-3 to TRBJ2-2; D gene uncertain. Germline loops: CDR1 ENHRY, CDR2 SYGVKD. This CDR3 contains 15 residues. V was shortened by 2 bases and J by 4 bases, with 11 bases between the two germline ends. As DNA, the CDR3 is TGTGCCATCAGTGAGCCAAGGCTGCGCACCGGGGAGCTGTTTTTT. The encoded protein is CAISEPRLRTGELFF.

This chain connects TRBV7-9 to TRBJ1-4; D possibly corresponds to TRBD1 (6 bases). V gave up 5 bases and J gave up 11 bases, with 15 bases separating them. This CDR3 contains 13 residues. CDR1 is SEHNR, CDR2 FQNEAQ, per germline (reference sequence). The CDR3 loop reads CASSTSRGFKLFF. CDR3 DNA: TGTGCCAGCAGCACCAGCAGGGGATTCAAACTGTTTTTT.

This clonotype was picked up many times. The CDR3 DNA reads TGTGCCAGCAGCCCCCCCTCGGAGTGGGAGCTGTTTTTT. It translates to CASSPPSEWELFF. The chain carries TRBV7-8 and TRBJ2-2; D unresolved. V dropped 5 bases and J dropped 9 bases, with 13 bases sitting between them. The germline gives CDR1 SGHVS, CDR2 FQNEAQ. This CDR3 is 13 amino acids long.

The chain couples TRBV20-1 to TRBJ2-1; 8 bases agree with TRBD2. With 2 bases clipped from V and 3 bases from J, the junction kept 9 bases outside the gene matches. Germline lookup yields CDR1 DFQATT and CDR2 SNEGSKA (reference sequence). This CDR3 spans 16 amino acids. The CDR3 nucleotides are TGCAGTGCTAGACCTCGGTCTAGCGGGCACTACAATGAGCAGTTCTTC. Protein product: CSARPRSSGHYNEQFF.

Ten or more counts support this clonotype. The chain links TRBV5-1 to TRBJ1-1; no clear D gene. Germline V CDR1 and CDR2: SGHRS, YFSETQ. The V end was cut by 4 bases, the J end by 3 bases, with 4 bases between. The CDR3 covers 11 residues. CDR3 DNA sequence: TGCGCCAGCAGCCAGGACACTGAAGCTTTCTTT. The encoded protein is CASSQDTEAFF.

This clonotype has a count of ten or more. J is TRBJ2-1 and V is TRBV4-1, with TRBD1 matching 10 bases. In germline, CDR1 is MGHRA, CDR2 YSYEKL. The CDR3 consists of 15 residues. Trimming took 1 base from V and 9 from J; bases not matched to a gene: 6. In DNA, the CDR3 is TGCGCCAGCAGCCAAGGAGACAGGGGGCATGGTGAGCAGTTCTTC. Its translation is CASSQGDRGHGEQFF.

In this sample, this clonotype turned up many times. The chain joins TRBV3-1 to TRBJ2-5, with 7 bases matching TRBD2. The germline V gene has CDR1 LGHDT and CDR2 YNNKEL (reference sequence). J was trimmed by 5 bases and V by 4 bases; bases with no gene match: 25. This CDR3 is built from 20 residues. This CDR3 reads CASSPIGWGETSPGSETQYF. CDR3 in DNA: TGTGCCAGCAGCCCGATAGGGTGGGGGGAGACTAGCCCAGGCTCCGAGACCCAGTACTTC.

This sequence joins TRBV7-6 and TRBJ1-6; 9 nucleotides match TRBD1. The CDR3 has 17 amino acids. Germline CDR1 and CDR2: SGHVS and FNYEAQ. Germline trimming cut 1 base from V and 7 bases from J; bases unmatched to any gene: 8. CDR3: CASSLGGTGFTNSPLHF. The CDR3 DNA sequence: TGTGCCAGCAGCTTAGGGGGGACAGGGTTCACCAATTCACCCCTCCACTTT.